The 8 T cell receptor beta chains given below trace back to one sample, sequenced in a study of Tregs in tolerant kidney transplant recipients. For these TCRs, the target antigens are not known. Clones were read by immunoSEQ multiplex PCR, and TCRdb kept only the in-frame ones, dropping some. The sample has roughly 40,000 clones, 95% seen once; the top ten hold 0.3% to 0.45%. Sequences were obtained from Tregs from blood cultured with allogeneic cells. These receptor sequences come from a human donor in good health.

V and J are TRBV5-1 and TRBJ1-2; maybe TRBD1 (6 bases). V was shortened by 1 base and J by 8 bases, with 12 bases between the two germline ends. The CDR3 is 13 residues long. Germline loops: CDR1 SGHRS, CDR2 YFSETQ. The CDR3, as DNA: TGCGCCAGCAGCTTGTACAGGGCAGACGGCTACACCTTC. It yields the protein CASSLYRADGYTF.

The chain combines TRBV7-9 with TRBJ2-2; D is possibly TRBD2 (5 bases). The germline gives CDR1 SEHNR, CDR2 FQNEAQ (reference sequence). Trimming cost V 5 bases and J 1 base, with 14 bases left between them. This CDR3 has 16 residues. The CDR3 loop is CASSASDSENTGELFF. The CDR3 DNA follows: TGTGCCAGCAGCGCCTCGGACTCAGAGAACACCGGGGAGCTGTTTTTT. Based on the CDR3 plus reference TRBV7-9 and TRBJ2-2, the full variable domain is DTGVSQNPRHKITKRGQNVTFRCDPISEHNRLYWYRQTLGQGPEFLTYFQNEAQLEKSRLLSDRFSAERPKGSFSTLEIQRTEQGDSAMYLCASSASDSENTGELFFGEGSRLTVL.

The V gene is TRBV15, the J gene TRBJ2-6; 9 nucleotides line up with TRBD1. Germline V gene data show CDR1 as LNHNV and CDR2 as YYDKDF (reference sequence). The CDR3 sequence is 18 residues long. V gave up 5 bases and J gave up 2 bases; unmatched junction bases: 10. The CDR3 here is CATSGQDRGLAGANVLTF. In DNA form, the CDR3 reads TGTGCCACCAGCGGTCAGGACAGGGGCTTAGCTGGGGCCAACGTCCTGACTTTC.

The rearrangement links TRBV6-5 to TRBJ2-2, with 7 positions matching TRBD1. Trimming removed 1 base from V and 3 bases from J; junction bases left unmatched: 2. Germline V gene lookup returns CDR1 MNHEY and CDR2 SVGAGI. The CDR3 has 15 amino acids. CDR3 bases: TGTGCCAGCAGTTACTACACAGGGGACACCGGGGAGCTGTTTTTT. Protein product: CASSYYTGDTGELFF.

V gene TRBV5-1 combines with J gene TRBJ2-7, with no clear D. The CDR3 sequence is 11 residues long. CDR1 is SGHRS and CDR2 is YFSETQ in the germline V gene. V lost 1 base, J lost 5 bases, and 4 bases lay in between. CDR3 in amino acids: CASSLNDEQYF. In DNA, the CDR3 is TGCGCCAGCAGCTTGAATGACGAGCAGTACTTC.

The chain recombines TRBV6-1 with TRBJ2-7, with D perhaps matching TRBD1 (7 bases). This CDR3 has 15 amino acids. Germline CDR1 is MNHNS and CDR2 is SASEGT. Trimming shortened V by 4 bases and J by 7 bases, and 20 bases separated the two germline ends. The CDR3: CASSAPRRGHREQYF. CDR3 nucleotide sequence: TGTGCCAGCAGTGCCCCCCGGAGGGGGCATCGGGAGCAGTACTTC.

The chain joins TRBV27 to TRBJ2-7, with D uncertain. Germline-derived CDR1 and CDR2 are MNHEY and SMNVEV (reference sequence). The CDR3 runs 14 residues. Deletions cut 3 bases from V and 4 bases from J, with 13 bases between. This chain's CDR3 is CASSFRHREYEQYF. Here the CDR3 DNA reads TGTGCCAGCAGTTTTCGTCACCGCGAATACGAGCAGTACTTC.

The rearrangement links TRBV10-3 to TRBJ2-7; the match to TRBD2 covers 15 bases. Germline CDR1 reads ENHRY; CDR2 reads SYGVKD. With V trimmed by 8 bases and J by 7 bases, 3 bases remained unmatched. The CDR3 is made up of 13 amino acids. CDR3 nucleotides: TGTGCCATCGAGGGGACTAGCGGGAGGGAGCAGTACTTC. Its protein product is CAIEGTSGREQYF.